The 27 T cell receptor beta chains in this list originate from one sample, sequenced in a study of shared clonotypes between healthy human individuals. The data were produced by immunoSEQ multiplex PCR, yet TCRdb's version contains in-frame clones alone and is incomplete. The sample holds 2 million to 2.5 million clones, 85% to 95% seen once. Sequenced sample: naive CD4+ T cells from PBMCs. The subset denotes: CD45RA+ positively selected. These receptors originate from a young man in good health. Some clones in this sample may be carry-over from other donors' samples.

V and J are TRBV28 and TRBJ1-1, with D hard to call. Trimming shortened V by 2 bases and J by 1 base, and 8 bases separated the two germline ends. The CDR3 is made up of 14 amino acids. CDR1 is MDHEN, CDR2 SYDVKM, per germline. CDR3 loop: CASSLEVWNTEAFF. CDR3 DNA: TGTGCCAGCAGTTTAGAGGTCTGGAACACTGAAGCTTTCTTT.

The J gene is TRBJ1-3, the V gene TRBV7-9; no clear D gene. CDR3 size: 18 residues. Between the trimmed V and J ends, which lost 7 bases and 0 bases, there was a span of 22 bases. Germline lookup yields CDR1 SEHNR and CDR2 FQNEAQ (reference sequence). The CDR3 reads CASTLGSDAKVSGNTIYF. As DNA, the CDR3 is TGTGCCAGCACCCTGGGGTCAGACGCTAAAGTCTCTGGAAACACCATATATTTT.

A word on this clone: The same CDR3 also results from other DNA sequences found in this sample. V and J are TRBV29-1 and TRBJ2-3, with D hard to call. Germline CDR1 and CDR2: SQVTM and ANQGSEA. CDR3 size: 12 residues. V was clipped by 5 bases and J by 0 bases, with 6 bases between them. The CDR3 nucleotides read TGCAGCGTTACTACTAGCACAGATACGCAGTATTTT. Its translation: CSVTTSTDTQYF.

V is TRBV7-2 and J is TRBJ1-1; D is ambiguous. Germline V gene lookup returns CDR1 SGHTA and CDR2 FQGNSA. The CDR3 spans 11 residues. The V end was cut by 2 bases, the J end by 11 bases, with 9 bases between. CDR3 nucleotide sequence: TGTGCCAGCAGCTTATTGTCTTCGGCTTTCTTT. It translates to CASSLLSSAFF.

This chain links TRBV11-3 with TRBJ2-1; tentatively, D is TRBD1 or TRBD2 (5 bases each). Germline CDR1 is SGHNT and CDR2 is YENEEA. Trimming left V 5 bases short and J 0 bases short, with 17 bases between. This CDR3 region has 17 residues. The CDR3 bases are TGTGCCAGCAGCCTCGGGACCACGGGGAGCTCCTACAATGAGCAGTTCTTC. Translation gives CASSLGTTGSSYNEQFF. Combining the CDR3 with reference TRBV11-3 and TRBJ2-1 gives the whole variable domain EAGVVQSPRYKIIEKKQPVAFWCNPISGHNTLYWYLQNLGQGPELLIRYENEEAVDDSQLPKDRFSAERLKGVDSTLKIQPAELGDSAVYLCASSLGTTGSSYNEQFFGPGTRLTVL.

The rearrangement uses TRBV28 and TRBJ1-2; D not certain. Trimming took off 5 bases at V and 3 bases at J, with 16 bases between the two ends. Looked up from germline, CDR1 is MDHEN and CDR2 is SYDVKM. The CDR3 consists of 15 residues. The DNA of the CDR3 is TGTGCCAGCAGTCAAACCTCGGCCGGCTACTATGGCTACACCTTC. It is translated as CASSQTSAGYYGYTF.

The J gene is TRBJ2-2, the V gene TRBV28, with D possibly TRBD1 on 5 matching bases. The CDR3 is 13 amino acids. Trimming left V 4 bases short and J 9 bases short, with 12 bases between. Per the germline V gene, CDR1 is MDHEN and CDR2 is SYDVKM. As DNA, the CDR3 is TGTGCCAGCAGTTCACCCCAGGGTCGGGAGCTGTTTTTT. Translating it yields CASSSPQGRELFF. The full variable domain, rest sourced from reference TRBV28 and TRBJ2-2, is DVKVTQSSRYLVKRTGEKVFLECVQDMDHENMFWYRQDPGLGLRLIYFSYDVKMKEKGDIPEGYSVSREKKERFSLILESASTNQTSMYLCASSSPQGRELFFGEGSRLTVL.

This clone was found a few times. As DNA, the CDR3 is TGTGCCAGCAGCGGACTAGATCAGAACACCGGGGAGCTGTTTTTT. Translation: CASSGLDQNTGELFF. The chain links TRBV9 to TRBJ2-2; tentatively, D is TRBD2 (6 bases). The CDR3 contains 15 residues. Germline values: CDR1 SGDLS, CDR2 YYNGEE. V shed 3 bases and J shed 1 base, with 10 bases lying between them.

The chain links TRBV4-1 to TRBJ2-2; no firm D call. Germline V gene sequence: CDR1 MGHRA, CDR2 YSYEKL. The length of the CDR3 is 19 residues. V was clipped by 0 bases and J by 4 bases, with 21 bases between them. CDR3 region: CASSQDSSRSGDATGELFF. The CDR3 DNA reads TGCGCCAGCAGCCAAGACTCGTCCCGATCAGGCGATGCCACCGGGGAGCTGTTTTTT.

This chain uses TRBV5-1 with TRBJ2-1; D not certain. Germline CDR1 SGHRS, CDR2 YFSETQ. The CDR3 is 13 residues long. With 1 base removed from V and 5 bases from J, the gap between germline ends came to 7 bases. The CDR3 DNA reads TGCGCCAGCAGCTTGACAGTAAACAATGAGCAGTTCTTC. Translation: CASSLTVNNEQFF.

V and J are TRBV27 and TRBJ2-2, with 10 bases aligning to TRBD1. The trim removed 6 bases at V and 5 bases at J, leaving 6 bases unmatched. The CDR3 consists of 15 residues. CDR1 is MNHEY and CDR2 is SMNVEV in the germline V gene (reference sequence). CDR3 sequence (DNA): TGTGCCAGCAGAAACCGGACAGGGGGGACCGGGGAGCTGTTTTTT. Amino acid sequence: CASRNRTGGTGELFF.

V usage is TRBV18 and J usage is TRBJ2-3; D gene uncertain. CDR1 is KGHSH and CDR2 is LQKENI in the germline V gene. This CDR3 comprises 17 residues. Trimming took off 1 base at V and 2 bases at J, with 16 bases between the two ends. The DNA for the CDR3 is TGTGCCAGCTCACCACGGGTTCAAGGACCGAACACAGATACGCAGTATTTT. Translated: CASSPRVQGPNTDTQYF. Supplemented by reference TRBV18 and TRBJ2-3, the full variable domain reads NAGVMQNPRHLVRRRGQEARLRCSPMKGHSHVYWYRQLPEEGLKFMVYLQKENIIDESGMPKERFSAEFPKEGPSILRIQQVVRGDSAAYFCASSPRVQGPNTDTQYFGPGTRLTVL.

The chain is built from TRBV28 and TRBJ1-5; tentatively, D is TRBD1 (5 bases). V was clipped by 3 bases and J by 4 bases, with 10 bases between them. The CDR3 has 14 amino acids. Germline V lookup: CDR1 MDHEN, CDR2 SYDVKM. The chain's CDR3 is CASSLMAGNQPQHF. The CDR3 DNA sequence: TGTGCCAGCAGTTTGATGGCAGGGAATCAGCCCCAGCATTTT.

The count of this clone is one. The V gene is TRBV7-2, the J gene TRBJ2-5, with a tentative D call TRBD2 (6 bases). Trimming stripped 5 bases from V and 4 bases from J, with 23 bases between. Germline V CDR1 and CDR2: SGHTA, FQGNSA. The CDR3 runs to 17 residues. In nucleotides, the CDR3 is TGTGCCAGCAGCCCGATTGGGGTGGGAGGTAGGAGAGAGACCCAGTACTTC. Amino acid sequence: CASSPIGVGGRRETQYF.

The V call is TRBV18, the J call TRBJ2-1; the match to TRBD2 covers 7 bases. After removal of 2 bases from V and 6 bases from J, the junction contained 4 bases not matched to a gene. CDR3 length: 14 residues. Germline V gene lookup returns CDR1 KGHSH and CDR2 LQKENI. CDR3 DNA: TGTGCCAGCTCACCAAGTCGCGGGAGCAATGAGCAGTTCTTC. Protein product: CASSPSRGSNEQFF.

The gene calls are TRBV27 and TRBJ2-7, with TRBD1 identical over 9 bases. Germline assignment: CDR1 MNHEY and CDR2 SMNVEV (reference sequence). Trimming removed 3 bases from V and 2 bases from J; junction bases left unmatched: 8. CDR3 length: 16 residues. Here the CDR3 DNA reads TGTGCCAGCAGTTTGGAAAGGACAGGGGCCCCCTACGAGCAGTACTTC. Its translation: CASSLERTGAPYEQYF.

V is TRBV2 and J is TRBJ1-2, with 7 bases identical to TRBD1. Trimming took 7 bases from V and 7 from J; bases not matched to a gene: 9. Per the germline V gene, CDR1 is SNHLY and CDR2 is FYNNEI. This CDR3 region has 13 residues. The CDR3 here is CASTRQGFSGYTF. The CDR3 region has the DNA TGTGCCAGCACACGACAGGGTTTCTCTGGCTACACCTTC.

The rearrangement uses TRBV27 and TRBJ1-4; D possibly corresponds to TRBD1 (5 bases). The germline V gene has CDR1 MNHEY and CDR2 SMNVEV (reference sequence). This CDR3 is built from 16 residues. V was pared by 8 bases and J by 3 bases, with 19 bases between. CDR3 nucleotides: TGTGCCAGCGGACTTCCGTCAGGGTCCTCTAATGAAAAACTGTTTTTT. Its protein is CASGLPSGSSNEKLFF.

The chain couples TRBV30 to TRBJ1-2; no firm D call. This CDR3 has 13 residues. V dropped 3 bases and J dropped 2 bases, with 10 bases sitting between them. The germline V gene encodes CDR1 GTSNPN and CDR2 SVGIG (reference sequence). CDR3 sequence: CAWSKGGNYGYTF. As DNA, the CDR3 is TGTGCCTGGAGCAAAGGAGGGAACTATGGCTACACCTTC. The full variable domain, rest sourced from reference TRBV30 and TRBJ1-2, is SQTIHQWPATLVQPVGSPLSLECTVEGTSNPNLYWYRQAAGRGLQLLFYSVGIGQISSEVPQNLSASRPQDRQFILSSKKLLLSDSGFYLCAWSKGGNYGYTFGSGTRLTVV.

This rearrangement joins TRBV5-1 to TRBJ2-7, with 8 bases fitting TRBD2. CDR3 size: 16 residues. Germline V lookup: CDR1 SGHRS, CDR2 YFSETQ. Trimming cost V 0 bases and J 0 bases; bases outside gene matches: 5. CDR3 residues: CASSLELAALSYEQYF. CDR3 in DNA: TGCGCCAGCAGCTTGGAACTAGCGGCCCTCTCCTACGAGCAGTACTTC.

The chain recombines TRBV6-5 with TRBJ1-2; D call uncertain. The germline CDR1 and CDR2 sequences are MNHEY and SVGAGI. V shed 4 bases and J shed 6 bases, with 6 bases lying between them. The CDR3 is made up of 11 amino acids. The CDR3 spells CASSSRHGYTF. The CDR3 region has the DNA TGTGCCAGCAGTTCTCGCCATGGCTACACCTTC.

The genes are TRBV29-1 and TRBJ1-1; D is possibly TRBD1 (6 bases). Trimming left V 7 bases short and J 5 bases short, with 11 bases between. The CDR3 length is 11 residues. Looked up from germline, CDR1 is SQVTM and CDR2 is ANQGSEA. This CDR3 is CSGLTGTEAFF. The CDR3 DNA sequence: TGCAGCGGGTTAACAGGGACTGAAGCTTTCTTT.

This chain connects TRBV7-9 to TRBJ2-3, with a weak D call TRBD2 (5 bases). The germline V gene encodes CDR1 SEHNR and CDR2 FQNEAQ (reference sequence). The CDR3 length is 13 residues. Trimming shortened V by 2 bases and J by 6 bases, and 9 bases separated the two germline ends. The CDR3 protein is CASSLLGVDTQYF. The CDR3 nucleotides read TGTGCCAGCAGCTTATTGGGAGTCGATACGCAGTATTTT.

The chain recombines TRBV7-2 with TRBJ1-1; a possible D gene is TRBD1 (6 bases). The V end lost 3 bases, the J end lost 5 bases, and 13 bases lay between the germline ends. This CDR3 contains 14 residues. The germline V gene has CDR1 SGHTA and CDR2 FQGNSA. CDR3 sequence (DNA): TGTGCCAGCAGCTTGTTTGGGGGGCCGACTGAAGCTTTCTTT. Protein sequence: CASSLFGGPTEAFF.

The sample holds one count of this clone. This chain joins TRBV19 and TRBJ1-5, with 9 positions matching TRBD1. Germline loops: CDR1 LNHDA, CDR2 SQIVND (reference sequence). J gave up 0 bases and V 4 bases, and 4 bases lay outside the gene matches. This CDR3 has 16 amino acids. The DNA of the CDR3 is TGTGCCAGTAGTACGGGGACAGGGTATAGCAATCAGCCCCAGCATTTT. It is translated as CASSTGTGYSNQPQHF.

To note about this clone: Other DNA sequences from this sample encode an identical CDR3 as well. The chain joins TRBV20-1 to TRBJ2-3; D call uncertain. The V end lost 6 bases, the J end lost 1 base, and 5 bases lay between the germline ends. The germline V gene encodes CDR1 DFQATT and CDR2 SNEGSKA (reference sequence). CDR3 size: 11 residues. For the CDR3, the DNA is TGCAGTGCACCCGGCACAGATACGCAGTATTTT. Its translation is CSAPGTDTQYF.

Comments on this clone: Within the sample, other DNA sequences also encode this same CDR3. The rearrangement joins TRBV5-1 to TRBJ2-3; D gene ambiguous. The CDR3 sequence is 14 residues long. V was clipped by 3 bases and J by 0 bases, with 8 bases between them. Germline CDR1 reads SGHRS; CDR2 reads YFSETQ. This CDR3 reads CASSSQTSTDTQYF. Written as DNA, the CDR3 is TGCGCCAGCAGCTCCCAGACCAGCACAGATACGCAGTATTTT.